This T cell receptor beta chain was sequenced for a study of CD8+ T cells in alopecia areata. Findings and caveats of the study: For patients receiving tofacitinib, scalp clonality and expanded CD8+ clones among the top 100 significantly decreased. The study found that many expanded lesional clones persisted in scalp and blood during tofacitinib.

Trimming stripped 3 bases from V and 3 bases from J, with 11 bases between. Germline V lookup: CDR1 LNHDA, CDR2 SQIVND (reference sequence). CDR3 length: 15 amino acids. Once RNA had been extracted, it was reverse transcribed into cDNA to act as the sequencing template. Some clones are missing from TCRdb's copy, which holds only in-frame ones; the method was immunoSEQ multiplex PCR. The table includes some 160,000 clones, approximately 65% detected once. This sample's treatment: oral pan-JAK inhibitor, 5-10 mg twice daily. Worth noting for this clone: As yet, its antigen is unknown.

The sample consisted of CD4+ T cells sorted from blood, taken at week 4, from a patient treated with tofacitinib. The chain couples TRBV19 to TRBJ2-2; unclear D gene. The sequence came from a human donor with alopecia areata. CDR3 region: CASSIRKGYTGELFF. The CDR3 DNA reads TGTGCCAGTAGTATTCGAAAGGGTTACACCGGGGAGCTGTTTTTT. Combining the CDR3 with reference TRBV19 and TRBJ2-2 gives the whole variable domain DGGITQSPKYLFRKEGQNVTLSCEQNLNHDAMYWYRQDPGQGLRLIYYSQIVNDFQKGDIAEGYSVSREKKESFPLTVTSAQKNPTAFYLCASSIRKGYTGELFFGEGSRLTVL.